This T cell receptor (beta chain) was recorded in a study of blood T cells in healthy people across ages. Study-level points and caveats: Researchers judged that diversity estimates from one million T cells fell short of true values. Correlation between TCR beta diversity and naive T cell percentage was strong. A roughly linear age-dependent decrease characterized TCR beta diversity per million T cells.

Combining a sample-barcoded 5' primer with a J-beta primer mix, a second PCR ran for about 6 to 11 cycles. TCRdb reanalysed the 5' RACE reads using MiXCR and keeps one entry per CDR3 protein. Here the sample spans around 1,000,000 distinct CDR3 sequences, approximately 26% being singletons. V was trimmed by 2 bases and J by 1 base, leaving 18 bases between them. The CDR3 runs to 18 residues. Germline V CDR1 and CDR2: SEHNR, FQNEAQ (reference sequence). A remark on this clonotype: The antigen is not known.

The same sample was also studied in work on T cells of mothers and their children. From that paper: Mother-child pairs who were related displayed a slightly higher overlap than unrelated pairs, a difference that was non-significant.

This TCR was sampled from a girl aged 2 to 9 in good health. The chain employs TRBV7-9 and TRBJ2-1, with D possibly TRBD2 on 5 matching bases. What was sequenced was blood. DNA of the CDR3: TGTGCCAGCAGCTTACGAGGGTCCCTCATAGGATCCTACAATGAGCAGTTCTTC. Protein: CASSLRGSLIGSYNEQFF. The whole variable domain, filled in from reference TRBV7-9 and TRBJ2-1, reads DTGVSQNPRHKITKRGQNVTFRCDPISEHNRLYWYRQTLGQGPEFLTYFQNEAQLEKSRLLSDRFSAERPKGSFSTLEIQRTEQGDSAMYLCASSLRGSLIGSYNEQFFGPGTRLTVL.